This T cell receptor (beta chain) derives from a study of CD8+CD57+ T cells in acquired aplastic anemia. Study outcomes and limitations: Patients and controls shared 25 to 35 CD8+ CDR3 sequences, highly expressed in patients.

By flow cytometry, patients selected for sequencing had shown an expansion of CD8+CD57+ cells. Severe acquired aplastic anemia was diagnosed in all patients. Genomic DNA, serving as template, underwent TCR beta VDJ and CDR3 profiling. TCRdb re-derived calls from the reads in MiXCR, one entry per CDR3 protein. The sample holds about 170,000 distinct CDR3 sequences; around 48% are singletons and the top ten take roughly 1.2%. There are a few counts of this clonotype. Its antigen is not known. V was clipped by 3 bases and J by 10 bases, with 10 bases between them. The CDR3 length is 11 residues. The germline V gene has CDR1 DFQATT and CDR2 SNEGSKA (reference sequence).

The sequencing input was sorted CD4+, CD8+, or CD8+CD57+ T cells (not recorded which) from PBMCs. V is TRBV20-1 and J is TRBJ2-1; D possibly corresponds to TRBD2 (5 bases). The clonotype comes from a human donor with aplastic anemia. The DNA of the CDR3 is TGCAGTGCTAGGCGGACGGGGGAGCAGTTCTTC. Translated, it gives CSARRTGEQFF.